This TCR beta chain was identified during a study of beta chain features in type 1 diabetes. General observations from the study: People with Type 1 diabetes carried modestly yet significantly shorter TCRB CDR3s in all four CD4+ subsets.

Expressed TCRB transcripts were sequenced because the entire RNA isolate underwent reverse transcription. The repertoire was sequenced with immunoSEQ multiplex PCR; TCRdb's copy has only in-frame clones and lacks some. The sample shows around 180,000 clones, approximately 7.9% of them seen only once. This clone was seen only a few times. Its antigen is unknown. The sample has other DNA sequences that encode this CDR3 too. This clonotype was sampled from a man between 18 and 29 years old with type 1 diabetes. Sequencing was carried out using central memory CD4+ T cells from blood.

The CDR3 loop is CASSLERGNTGELFF. CDR3 in DNA: TGTGCCAGCAGCTTGGAGCGGGGGAACACCGGGGAGCTGTTTTTT. This rearrangement joins TRBV5-4 to TRBJ2-2; TRBD2 matches 7 bases. The CDR3 length is 15 residues. V lost 0 bases to trimming and J lost 1 base; unmatched junction nucleotides: 0. Per the germline V gene, CDR1 is SGHNT and CDR2 is YYREEE (reference sequence).